The entry below gives a single T cell receptor (beta chain) sequence along with its context. The CDR3 covers 14 residues. Per germline, CDR1 SGHRS and CDR2 YFSETQ. V gave up 2 bases and J gave up 6 bases, with 15 bases separating them. Assay: immunoSEQ multiplex PCR; the TCRdb copy retains only in-frame clones and omits some. Here the sample spans more than 25,000 clones, about nine tenths being singletons. The data derive from a study of blood T cell repertoires in COVID-19. The source of this sequence is a man in his 60s with active COVID-19. The chain recombines TRBV5-1 with TRBJ2-7; a weak D match, TRBD1 (6 bases). Sequences were obtained from peripheral blood. The chain's CDR3 is CASSFSPGQSEQYF. CDR3 bases: TGCGCCAGCAGCTTTAGCCCAGGACAGAGCGAGCAGTACTTC.